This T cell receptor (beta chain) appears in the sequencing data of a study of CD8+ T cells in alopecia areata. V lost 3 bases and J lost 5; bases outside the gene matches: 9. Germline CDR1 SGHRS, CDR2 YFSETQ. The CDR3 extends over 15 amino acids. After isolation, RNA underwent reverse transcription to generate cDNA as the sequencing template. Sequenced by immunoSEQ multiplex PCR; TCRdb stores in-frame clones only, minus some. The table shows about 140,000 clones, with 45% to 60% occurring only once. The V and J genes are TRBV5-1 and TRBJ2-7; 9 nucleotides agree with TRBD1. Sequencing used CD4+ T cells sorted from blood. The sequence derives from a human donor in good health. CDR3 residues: CASSSGQGSVDEQYF. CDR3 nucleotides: TGCGCCAGCAGCTCGGGACAGGGCAGCGTGGACGAGCAGTACTTC.